Listed below are T cell receptor beta chains from one sample, sequenced in a study of T cell repertoires in cytomegalovirus infection. Each CDR3 protein is one row after TCRdb ran MiXCR on the reads. Here the sample spans 200,000 or so distinct CDR3 sequences, roughly 27% being singletons. The sample taken for sequencing was PBMCs. Receptors were obtained from a human donor in good health (CMV status not recorded). Some clones in this sample may be carry-over from other donors' samples. CDR3s include the opening cysteine and the closing phenylalanine or tryptophan. The D gene is left open where the match is weak. The size entry is marked missing in some rows and otherwise reads once, few, many or a size class.

len	d_gene	abundance	v_gene	j_gene	CDR3aa	CDR3nt
18	.	.	TRBV7-2	TRBJ2-7	CASSLAGAPGILTYDQYF	TGTGCCAGCAGCTTAGCGGGGGCCCCAGGGATACTCACCTACGACCAGTACTTC
15	TRBD1	few	TRBV2	TRBJ2-1	CASRRRTGFRDEQFF	TGTGCCAGCAGAAGACGGACAGGCTTTAGGGATGAGCAGTTCTTC
16	TRBD1	few	TRBV6-6	TRBJ1-1	CASSRTPTGGYTEAFF	TGTGCCAGCAGCCGAACCCCTACAGGGGGATATACTGAAGCTTTCTTT
15	.	many	TRBV7-2	TRBJ2-7	CASSFEGTRTYEQYF	TGTGCCAGCAGCTTTGAAGGGACACGTACCTACGAGCAGTACTTC
15	TRBD1	many	TRBV5-1	TRBJ2-7	CASSLAPGQAYEQYF	TGCGCCAGCAGCTTGGCCCCTGGACAGGCCTACGAGCAGTACTTC
13	.	few	TRBV27	TRBJ1-5	CASSFNSRQPQHF	TGTGCCAGCAGTTTCAATTCCCGTCAGCCCCAGCATTTT
16	.	.	TRBV29-1	TRBJ2-2	CSASMPGLRRTGELFF	TGCAGCGCCAGTATGCCGGGACTCCGGAGGACCGGGGAGCTGTTTTTT
14	.	.	TRBV20-1	TRBJ2-3	CSASPTVSTDTQYF	TGCAGTGCTAGTCCGACAGTTAGCACAGATACGCAGTATTTT
14	TRBD2	.	TRBV6-2/TRBV6-3	TRBJ2-7	CASSSGTSIDEQYF	TGTGCCAGCAGTAGCGGGACTAGTATCGACGAGCAGTACTTC
14	.	once	TRBV5-1	TRBJ1-5	CASSFGLGDQPQHF	TGCGCCAGCAGCTTTGGTCTAGGGGATCAGCCCCAGCATTTT
13	.	once	TRBV19	TRBJ1-6	CASSVRTRSPLHF	TGTGCCAGTAGTGTTAGGACCCGTTCACCCCTCCACTTT
14	.	.	TRBV2	TRBJ2-1	CASSEARQNNEQFF	TGTGCCAGCAGTGAAGCCCGGCAGAACAATGAGCAGTTCTTC
13	.	.	TRBV5-1	TRBJ1-5	CASSFGPAQPQHF	TGCGCCAGCAGCTTTGGACCTGCTCAGCCCCAGCATTTT
11	.	.	TRBV2	TRBJ2-5	CASSEIGTQYF	TGTGCCAGCAGTGAAATAGGGACCCAGTACTTC
17	TRBD2	many	TRBV27	TRBJ2-3	CASSPHLRGGITDTQYF	TGTGCCAGCAGTCCCCACTTGCGGGGGGGAATCACAGATACGCAGTATTTT
14	TRBD1	.	TRBV29-1	TRBJ1-3	CSVDQGAAGNTIYF	TGCAGCGTTGACCAGGGGGCGGCTGGAAACACCATATATTTT
15	TRBD1	few	TRBV18	TRBJ1-3	CASSPDRGDGNTIYF	TGTGCCAGCTCACCGGACAGGGGCGATGGAAACACCATATATTTT
12	.	.	TRBV10-3	TRBJ1-4	CAIRGTGEKLFF	TGTGCCATCCGGGGGACCGGAGAAAAACTGTTTTTT